The 21 T cell receptor beta chains below all came from one sample that was sequenced in a study of blood T cell repertoires in COVID-19. Libraries were prepared by immunoSEQ multiplex PCR; TCRdb keeps only in-frame clonotypes and omits some of them. This table has some 180,000 clones, 88% appearing once. Specimen: peripheral blood. The receptors originated from a man aged 40-49 years with active or convalescent COVID-19.

The rearrangement links TRBV5-6 to TRBJ2-3; 8 bases are a match to TRBD2. V lost 2 bases to trimming and J lost 2 bases; unmatched junction nucleotides: 4. The CDR3 spans 15 residues. CDR1 and CDR2 (germline): SGHDT, YYEEEE. The CDR3 DNA follows: TGTGCCAGCAGCTTAAGAGCGGGAGCCACAGATACGCAGTATTTT. Amino acids: CASSLRAGATDTQYF.

Only one count was recorded for this clone. Here the CDR3 reads CASSPGRDRTLNYGYTF. Written as DNA, the CDR3 is TGTGCCAGCTCACCGGGCCGGGACAGGACCCTAAACTATGGCTACACCTTC. The chain joins TRBV18 to TRBJ1-2, with 8 bases identical to TRBD1. V was pared by 3 bases and J by 2 bases, with 11 bases of the junction left unmatched. Germline assignment: CDR1 KGHSH and CDR2 LQKENI. The CDR3 extends over 17 amino acids.

V and J are TRBV30 and TRBJ2-2; 11 bases align to TRBD2. Per germline, CDR1 GTSNPN and CDR2 SVGIG (reference sequence). Trimming took 2 bases from V and 4 from J; bases not matched to a gene: 6. There are 16 residues in the CDR3. CDR3 protein: CAWSSGLAGLTGELFF. The DNA for the CDR3 is TGTGCCTGGAGTTCCGGACTAGCGGGCCTCACCGGGGAGCTGTTTTTT.

V is TRBV5-6 and J is TRBJ2-7; a weak D match, TRBD2 (5 bases). This CDR3 comprises 14 residues. From germline, CDR1 is SGHDT and CDR2 YYEEEE. V gave up 6 bases and J gave up 5 bases, with 18 bases separating them. The CDR3, as DNA: TGTGCCAGCACCTGGGGAGAAATACCCCACGAGCAGTACTTC. The encoded protein is CASTWGEIPHEQYF.

This chain links TRBV21-1 with TRBJ1-5; TRBD1, the D gene given by the table, was not confirmed from the DNA. TRBV21-1 is a pseudogene segment. The CDR3 spans 17 residues. CDR3 residues: CASSKEGGQRFNQPQHF. CDR3 DNA: TGTGCCAGCAGCAAAGAGGGGGGACAGCGTTTCAATCAGCCCCAGCATTTT.

Worth noting for this clone: Mismatch with germline at one junction end may stem from a read error. The rearrangement links TRBV6-1 to TRBJ1-1, with a possible D match to TRBD1 (5 bases). Germline lookup yields CDR1 MNHNS and CDR2 SASEGT. CDR3 length: 21 amino acids. The CDR3 region is CASSEYQRGPGRGGLKTEAFF. The CDR3 nucleotides read TGTGCCAGCAGTGAATATCAACGGGGACCGGGACGCGGGGGGTTGAAGACTGAAGCTTTCTTT.

CDR3: CASSYYLLGTGVKGSTEAFF. CDR3 coding DNA: TGTGCCAGCAGTTACTACCTTTTGGGGACAGGGGTAAAAGGGAGCACTGAAGCTTTCTTT. The genes are TRBV6-2 or TRBV6-3 and TRBJ1-1; 10 positions match TRBD1. Germline CDR1 is MNHEY and CDR2 is SVGEGT. V shed 1 base and J 4 bases; nucleotides not matched to a gene: 18. This CDR3 comprises 20 residues.

This chain uses TRBV2 with TRBJ2-2; TRBD1 matches 7 bases. The CDR3 totals 14 residues. Per the germline V gene, CDR1 is SNHLY and CDR2 is FYNNEI. The V segment lost 6 bases and the J segment 2 bases; nucleotides outside the gene matches: 3. CDR3 sequence (DNA): TGTGCCAGCAGCAGACAGGGTAACACCGGGGAGCTGTTTTTT. Amino acids: CASSRQGNTGELFF.

The gene calls are TRBV11-3 and TRBJ1-4; 8 bases match TRBD1. Germline V gene data show CDR1 as SGHNT and CDR2 as YENEEA. This CDR3 contains 15 residues. V dropped 5 bases and J dropped 8; count of bases not matched to a gene: 10. The CDR3 region has the DNA TGTGCCAGCAGCCATCCGGGACAGGTATCCGAAAAACTGTTTTTT. It codes for CASSHPGQVSEKLFF.

The chain has TRBV27 and TRBJ2-7; 8 bases are a match to TRBD1. Trimming removed 7 bases from V and 0 bases from J; junction bases left unmatched: 5. Per germline, CDR1 MNHEY and CDR2 SMNVEV (reference sequence). The CDR3 totals 14 residues. The CDR3 here is CASTNRGFSYEQYF. CDR3 sequence (DNA): TGTGCCAGCACCAACAGGGGGTTCTCCTACGAGCAGTACTTC.

The chain has TRBV5-1 and TRBJ2-5; D might be TRBD1 (6 bases). Per germline, CDR1 SGHRS and CDR2 YFSETQ. Trimming removed 0 bases from V and 5 bases from J, with 8 bases in between. There are 13 residues in the CDR3. In DNA, the CDR3 is TGCGCCAGCAGCTTGGAGGGGGTGGAGACCCAGTACTTC. As protein: CASSLEGVETQYF.

The V call is TRBV27, the J call TRBJ2-4; the D gene is possibly TRBD2 (6 bases). Per germline, CDR1 MNHEY and CDR2 SMNVEV (reference sequence). The CDR3 is 15 residues long. Trimming removed 6 bases from V and 3 bases from J, with 15 bases in between. CDR3 bases: TGTGCCAGCAGGCCACTAGCCGAAGGCAAAAACATTCAGTACTTC. Translated, it gives CASRPLAEGKNIQYF.

The rearrangement links TRBV28 to TRBJ2-3, with D uncertain. The germline V gene has CDR1 MDHEN and CDR2 SYDVKM. V lost 3 bases, J lost 2 bases, and 12 bases lay in between. The CDR3 is 15 amino acids. CDR3 protein: CASSLTGSLTDTQYF. CDR3 nucleotide sequence: TGTGCCAGCAGTTTGACTGGCTCCCTCACAGATACGCAGTATTTT.

The V gene is TRBV7-2, the J gene TRBJ2-3, with no clear D. Trimming took off 4 bases at V and 0 bases at J, with 11 bases between the two ends. Germline CDR1 SGHTA, CDR2 FQGNSA. The CDR3 runs to 15 residues. Here the CDR3 reads CASSSRRFSTDTQYF. The CDR3 nucleotides are TGTGCCAGCAGCTCCCGTCGGTTTAGCACAGATACGCAGTATTTT.

This sequence joins TRBV3-1 (or the pseudogene TRBV3-2) and TRBJ2-1, with 10 bases identical to TRBD2. Trimming at V came to 4 bases and at J to 9 bases, leaving 15 bases not matched to a gene. The CDR3 covers 17 residues. From germline, CDR1 is LGHDT and CDR2 YNNKEL (reference sequence). In DNA, the CDR3 is TGTGCCAGCAGCCTAGAAGGCGAGCGGGGGGGCTTTACTGAGCAGTTCTTC. It is translated as CASSLEGERGGFTEQFF.

The CDR3 spells CASSPIRTGGNTEAFF. CDR3 in DNA: TGTGCCAGCAGCCCTATACGGACAGGGGGAAACACTGAAGCTTTCTTT. The gene calls are TRBV7-7 and TRBJ1-1; the match to TRBD1 covers 10 bases. This CDR3 spans 16 amino acids. The V and J ends lost 5 bases and 2 bases, in that order; junction bases with no gene match: 8. Germline V gives CDR1 SSHAT, CDR2 FNYEAQ (reference sequence). The whole variable domain, filled in from reference TRBV7-7 and TRBJ1-1, reads GAGVSQSPRYKVTKRGQDVTLRCDPISSHATLYWYQQALGQGPEFLTYFNYEAQPDKSGLPSDRFSAERPEGSISTLTIQRTEQRDSAMYRCASSPIRTGGNTEAFFGQGTRLTVV.

The chain is built from TRBV5-6 and TRBJ2-7; the match to TRBD2 covers 7 bases. The length of the CDR3 is 14 residues. CDR1 and CDR2 (germline): SGHDT, YYEEEE. Trimming removed 4 bases from V and 6 bases from J; junction bases left unmatched: 10. CDR3 DNA: TGTGCCAGCAGCCCGGGGGGAGGGACCGGCGAGCAGTACTTC. Residues: CASSPGGGTGEQYF.

This chain uses TRBV20-1 with TRBJ1-5, with D possibly being TRBD1 (5 bases). The germline V gene has CDR1 DFQATT and CDR2 SNEGSKA (reference sequence). The CDR3 spans 12 residues. V was cut by 3 bases and J by 4 bases, with 7 bases left in between. CDR3 sequence reads: CSASTGNQPQHF. CDR3 nucleotides: TGCAGTGCTAGTACAGGTAATCAGCCCCAGCATTTT.

The rearrangement links TRBV10-2 to TRBJ2-5, with 9 bases fitting TRBD2. Trimming took 3 bases from V and 5 from J; bases not matched to a gene: 7. The germline gives CDR1 WSHSY, CDR2 SAAADI. The CDR3 is 15 amino acids. CDR3: CASSDSGGPGETQYF. As DNA, the CDR3 is TGCGCCAGCAGTGACAGCGGGGGGCCGGGGGAGACCCAGTACTTC.

The chain recombines TRBV7-9 with TRBJ2-1; D is perhaps TRBD1 (6 bases). Per the germline V gene, CDR1 is SEHNR and CDR2 is FQNEAQ (reference sequence). The ends were cut back, 1 base at V and 15 bases at J, with 13 bases in the middle. The CDR3 extends over 12 amino acids. The CDR3, as DNA: TGTGCCAGCAGCTTAGTACAGGGCCGTAGGTTCTTC. It specifies CASSLVQGRRFF.

This clone occurred a few times. V gene TRBV19 combines with J gene TRBJ1-5; possible D gene TRBD1, 5 bases. V was trimmed by 7 bases and J by 1 base, leaving 11 bases between them. The germline V gene has CDR1 LNHDA and CDR2 SQIVND (reference sequence). The CDR3 length is 14 residues. The CDR3 region is CASKQGLSNQPQHF. The CDR3 coding sequence is TGTGCCAGTAAGCAGGGCTTAAGCAATCAGCCCCAGCATTTT.